Detailed here is one T cell receptor beta chain. This clone turned up a few times. What antigen it recognizes has not been identified. There are no base qualities to consult, and no much larger clone falls within one base. This sample is part of a study of neoadjuvant anti-PD-1 for oral cavity cancer listed by TCRdb under 2021. About the full investigation: Before undergoing curative-intent surgical resection, most patients got three to four biweekly nivolumab doses at 3 mg/kg. Under RECIST 1.1, patients with complete response, partial response or stable disease were classed as responders, and patients with progression were classed as non-responders. The parent correlative cohort included some twelve patients, with an approximately 32% response rate. Patients without progression received a fourth nivolumab dose around day 43 and underwent definitive surgical resection on days 50-56. Points the paper makes about the study in general: After neoadjuvant nivolumab, non-responders showed significantly higher T cell clonality (Gini index) in PBMCs than responders did. Higher pretreatment blood Treg/Th17 ratios correlated with higher pretreatment blood TCRbeta clonality and lower post-treatment tumor TCRbeta clonality. The TCR analyses had only three patients in each response group, and the authors called for validation in larger cohorts.

Looking up the germline V gene yields CDR1 SGHVS and CDR2 FNYEAQ. The CDR3 holds 15 amino acids from the cysteine to the phenylalanine. The CDR3 DNA has 45 bases and is translated from base 1. Between the V and J ends, shortened by 1 base and 7 bases respectively, the junction contains 16 bases. For deep sequencing, PBMC libraries mostly used approximately 500 ng of input genomic DNA, with six replicates for each sample. Following the manufacturer's instructions, the team built TCRbeta libraries using the immunoSEQ hsTCRbeta kit. Sequencing of the completed libraries took place using an Illumina NovaSeq 6000 S4 flow cell after they had been pooled to about 3.2 nM. Per the original workflow: Raw data preprocessing and quality control were performed with the immunoSEQ Analyzer. The analysis was limited to productive rearrangements, and each clonotype was defined by a unique CDR3 amino acid sequence. Repertoire clonality was estimated as the Gini-Simpson index, computed with the R package tcR. Gini indices were compared with Student's t test, and associations with tumor size change were assessed by Pearson correlation. TCRdb carries this immuneACCESS record with in-frame sequences only. Its versions omit some clonotypes, under half of them owing to an unresolved V gene in the studies checked, with the rest unexplained. Clonal size and the V and J genes are those of that table, whereas D and trimming came from the DNA. The sample table shows roughly 15,000 clones, and 60% to 70% are seen once. Approximately 2.4% of the sample goes to the ten largest clones.

In the paper's terms, the time point label means: before neoadjuvant nivolumab. The patients had newly diagnosed stage II-IVA oral cavity squamous cell carcinoma and had not received any prior systemic or radiation treatment. The cohort was composed of patients with HPV-negative, locally advanced oral cavity squamous cell carcinoma. Peripheral blood mononuclear cells were analyzed directly and were not maintained or expanded in culture. The samples were obtained from a longitudinal correlative study of a single-arm phase II trial testing neoadjuvant nivolumab in oral cavity squamous cell carcinoma. Genomic DNA-based TCRbeta sequencing was performed on subject-matched pre- and post-treatment PBMCs and tumors from three responders and three non-responders. Peripheral blood mononuclear cells were collected before nivolumab treatment and again after treatment, at the time of surgery. The Maxwell RSC DNA from Cells kit was used to isolate genomic DNA from PBMCs.

Here the chain combines TRBV7-6 and TRBJ1-2, with no confident D gene call. This receptor was obtained from a person between 40 and 85 years old with oral cavity squamous cell carcinoma. The starting material was PBMCs, obtained before nivolumab (anti-PD-1) treatment. The DNA sequence is TGTGCCAGCAGCTTAGAGGTCGGTTCATTCGGTGGCTACACCTTC. This codes for CASSLEVGSFGGYTF.